Each of the 6 T cell receptor beta chains below was sequenced from the same sample in a study of T-cell reconstitution after alpha-beta-depleted transplantation in children. Unique molecular identifiers were incorporated during preparation of the TCRbeta library. Via MiXCR, TCRdb re-called the PCR reads, giving one row per CDR3 protein. The sample has about 610,000 distinct CDR3 sequences; roughly 10% are singletons. This specimen was PBMCs from the stem cell graft donor, taken from the stem cell graft. These receptors were collected from a human donor who donated a stem cell graft to a child with acute myeloid leukemia.

The rearrangement joins TRBV20-1 to TRBJ2-7, with D perhaps assigned TRBD1 or TRBD2 (6 bases each). CDR1 is DFQATT, CDR2 SNEGSKA, per germline (reference sequence). The CDR3 is 13 amino acids. V was trimmed by 6 bases and J by 6 bases, leaving 18 bases between them. The CDR3 region has the DNA TGCAGTGCCCCAGACCGGGGGCTGGGCGAGCAGTACTTC. The encoded protein is CSAPDRGLGEQYF.

In its sample, this clonotype was seen a few times. This sequence joins TRBV25-1 and TRBJ1-4; the D gene is possibly TRBD1 (6 bases). The CDR3 is 16 residues long. With 4 bases removed from V and 5 bases from J, the gap between germline ends came to 17 bases. Germline CDR1 reads MGHDK; CDR2 reads SYGVNS. CDR3 sequence: CASSGLQGASNEKLFF. The CDR3 DNA is TGTGCCAGCAGTGGACTACAGGGTGCCTCAAATGAAAAACTGTTTTTT. Supplemented by reference TRBV25-1 and TRBJ1-4, the full variable domain reads EADIYQTPRYLVIGTGKKITLECSQTMGHDKMYWYQQDPGMELHLIHYSYGVNSTEKGDLSSESTVSRIRTEHFPLTLESARPSHTSQYLCASSGLQGASNEKLFFGSGTQLSVL.

This clonotype was seen repeatedly, ten times or more. The chain uses TRBV29-1 and TRBJ2-5; a weak D match, TRBD2 (6 bases). V was clipped by 5 bases and J by 0 bases, with 10 bases between them. The CDR3 has 13 amino acids. Looked up from germline, CDR1 is SQVTM and CDR2 is ANQGSEA. CDR3 sequence: CSVYGGYQETQYF. The CDR3 DNA sequence: TGCAGCGTTTATGGGGGGTACCAAGAGACCCAGTACTTC.

This clonotype came up a few times. V usage is TRBV19 and J usage is TRBJ2-1, with 8 bases lining up with TRBD1. The CDR3 sequence is 15 residues long. V trimming: 5 bases; J trimming: 4 bases; junction bases outside the gene matches: 7. Germline CDR1 reads LNHDA; CDR2 reads SQIVND (reference sequence). In DNA form, the CDR3 reads TGTGCCAGTAGTCTCCAGGGGGCTGGATACAATGAGCAGTTCTTC. It encodes CASSLQGAGYNEQFF.

The J gene is TRBJ2-2, the V gene TRBV5-5; TRBD1 is a possible D gene (5 bases). Trimming took off 6 bases at V and 5 bases at J, with 14 bases between the two ends. CDR1 SGHKS and CDR2 YYEKEE come from the germline V gene (reference sequence). The CDR3 sequence is 14 residues long. The CDR3 spells CASNHRSGTGELFF. The CDR3 nucleotides are TGTGCCAGCAATCACAGGTCGGGTACCGGGGAGCTGTTTTTT.

V is TRBV6-1 and J is TRBJ1-4; 7 positions agree with TRBD1. Trimming removed 7 bases from V and 2 bases from J; junction bases left unmatched: 13. CDR3 length equals 17 residues. Germline V gives CDR1 MNHNS, CDR2 SASEGT. The CDR3 reads CASIDHLQGGTNEKLFF. The DNA of the CDR3 is TGTGCCAGCATCGACCATCTTCAGGGGGGGACTAATGAAAAACTGTTTTTT.